Shown below are 10 T cell receptor beta chains from a single sample sequenced in a study of T-cell memory formation after mild COVID-19. From the 5' RACE reads, TCRdb called clonotypes with MiXCR, one entry per CDR3 protein. The profile covers 350,000 to 450,000 distinct CDR3 sequences, with approximately 24% appearing a single time and roughly 8.9% taken by the ten largest. Sequenced sample: PBMCs or a T cell subset sorted from them (not recorded which). Every receptor here comes from an adult woman who had mild COVID-19 (a few samples of this study predate the infection). Cell type and time point are not known.

J is TRBJ2-3 and V is TRBV20-1; 8 positions agree with TRBD1. V shed 1 base, J shed 6 bases, and the junction held 15 bases outside the gene matches. Germline V gene sequence: CDR1 DFQATT, CDR2 SNEGSKA (reference sequence). This CDR3 comprises 17 residues. The CDR3 coding sequence is TGCAGTGCTAGAGTATCGGCAGGGGGCTATACGCCGGATACGCAGTATTTT. Translating gives CSARVSAGGYTPDTQYF.

This clonotype has a handful of counts. This chain joins TRBV7-8 and TRBJ2-2; tentatively, D is TRBD1 (5 bases). The V and J ends lost 5 bases and 5 bases respectively, with 15 bases between them. This CDR3 spans 15 amino acids. Germline V gene lookup returns CDR1 SGHVS and CDR2 FQNEAQ. The CDR3 DNA is TGTGCCAGCAGCCTTATGGGGCCAGGGACCGGGGAGCTGTTTTTT. This gives the protein CASSLMGPGTGELFF.

This clonotype was seen a handful of times. This chain joins TRBV6-8 and TRBJ2-7; D may be TRBD1 (5 bases). Trimming removed 11 bases at V and 2 bases at J, with 10 bases between. Looked up from germline, CDR1 is MNHGY and CDR2 is SAAAGT. The CDR3 is 11 amino acids. CDR3 amino acids: CARRQTYEQYF. The DNA for the CDR3 is TGTGCCCGGCGACAGACCTACGAGCAGTACTTC.

The chain couples TRBV20-1 to TRBJ2-3; TRBD2 agrees at 10 bases. Germline loops: CDR1 DFQATT, CDR2 SNEGSKA (reference sequence). The CDR3 spans 14 residues. Trimming removed 3 bases from V and 5 bases from J; junction bases left unmatched: 5. CDR3 in amino acids: CSARKGLALDTQYF. The CDR3 nucleotides read TGCAGTGCTAGGAAGGGACTAGCGCTAGATACGCAGTATTTT.

J is TRBJ1-1 and V is TRBV19; D remains ambiguous. CDR1 LNHDA and CDR2 SQIVND come from the germline V gene (reference sequence). V gave up 10 bases and J gave up 6 bases, with 15 bases separating them. The CDR3 extends over 12 amino acids. CDR3: CATETPRAEAFF. CDR3 DNA: TGTGCCACCGAAACTCCCCGGGCTGAAGCTTTCTTT.

The chain is built from TRBV4-2 and TRBJ2-5; D remains unclear. Germline CDR1 is LGHNA and CDR2 is YNFKEQ. V was pared by 1 base and J by 2 bases, with 8 bases between. The CDR3 spans 14 residues. CDR3 sequence reads: CASSQVSGQETQYF. Written as DNA, the CDR3 is TGTGCCAGCAGCCAAGTTTCAGGTCAAGAGACCCAGTACTTC.

The gene calls are TRBV7-9 and TRBJ1-1; no clear D gene. Germline V CDR1 and CDR2: SEHNR, FQNEAQ (reference sequence). The CDR3 is 13 residues long. V lost 8 bases, J lost 1 base, and 11 bases lay in between. The DNA of the CDR3 is TGTGCCAGCGGTTCCGCAGGGAACACTGAAGCTTTCTTT. Translated: CASGSAGNTEAFF.

This clonotype was seen more than once but under ten times. CDR3 nucleotide sequence: TGTGCCAGCAGCGTGGTGGGGGAGGGCAATCAGCCCCAGCATTTT. Its translation: CASSVVGEGNQPQHF. V gene TRBV7-9 combines with J gene TRBJ1-5; D might be TRBD1 (5 bases). The germline CDR1 and CDR2 sequences are SEHNR and FQNEAQ (reference sequence). V was cut by 5 bases and J by 2 bases, with 13 bases left in between. This CDR3 is built from 15 residues.

In this sample, this clonotype turned up a few times. The CDR3 loop reads CASSLWSGLGSSGANVLTF. CDR3 sequence (DNA): TGTGCCAGCAGTTTATGGTCGGGCCTCGGGAGTTCTGGGGCCAACGTCCTGACTTTC. The chain is built from TRBV27 and TRBJ2-6; D might be TRBD2 (6 bases). The CDR3 is 19 residues long. Trimming took 1 base from V and 1 from J, leaving 17 bases between them. CDR1 and CDR2 from the germline V gene are MNHEY and SMNVEV (reference sequence).

This clonotype has a handful of counts. This chain joins TRBV20-1 and TRBJ1-2; D is ambiguous. Trimming cost V 7 bases and J 3 bases, with 12 bases left between them. Germline CDR1 reads DFQATT; CDR2 reads SNEGSKA (reference sequence). This CDR3 has 12 residues. This chain's CDR3 is CSVLFAHYGYTF. The CDR3 DNA sequence: TGCAGTGTTCTTTTTGCCCACTATGGCTACACCTTC.